This T cell receptor (beta chain) came from a study of blood T cell repertoires in COVID-19. Germline-derived CDR1 and CDR2 are LNHNV and YYDKDF (reference sequence). Trimming removed 2 bases at V and 8 bases at J, with 18 bases between. This CDR3 spans 15 amino acids. Clones were sequenced by immunoSEQ multiplex PCR, and TCRdb holds only the in-frame ones, with some missing. The profile covers 350,000 to 450,000 clones, with 75% to 90% appearing a single time and approximately 3.6% taken by the ten largest. Sequencing was done on a sample of peripheral blood. The rearrangement joins TRBV15 to TRBJ1-1; D may be TRBD1 (6 bases). The TCR sequence derives from a woman under 30 with acute or convalescent COVID-19. CDR3 protein: CATSRHRELGPEAFF. In DNA form, the CDR3 reads TGTGCCACCAGCAGACACAGGGAACTGGGGCCGGAAGCTTTCTTT.